The T cell receptor beta chain described here comes from a study of siplizumab effects on memory and regulatory T cells. General study findings and limits: Researchers could not give a naive or memory phenotype to roughly 75-96% of proliferating CD4+ or CD8+ clones.

Concerning this clone: Its target is unknown.

Repertoires were generated with immunoSEQ multiplex PCR, while TCRdb's copy carries only in-frame clones and drops some. The table includes some 120,000 clones, approximately 94% detected once. The CDR3 covers 15 residues. V lost 6 bases, J lost 2 bases, and 14 bases lay in between. Germline lookup yields CDR1 KGHSH and CDR2 LQKENI. The sample was non-Treg CD4+ T cells sorted from blood. The clonotype was recovered from a human donor in good health. V and J are TRBV18 and TRBJ1-3; D remains ambiguous. The CDR3 sequence: CASSVDWVPGNTIYF. Here the CDR3 DNA reads TGTGCCAGCTCGGTCGACTGGGTCCCTGGAAACACCATATATTTT.